The 28 T cell receptor beta chains reported below all come from one sample, sequenced in a study of cytomegalovirus exposure and HLA in healthy donors. In the PCR, 60 Vbeta and 13 Jbeta primers were used. Sequencing was performed with immunoSEQ multiplex PCR; in TCRdb, only in-frame clones are kept and a portion is missing. The sample includes approximately 150,000 clones, around 85% of them seen just once. Source material: PBMCs. The receptors come from a woman in her twenties or thirties in good health and CMV-seronegative.

The rearrangement links TRBV11-2 to TRBJ1-2, with no clear D. The CDR3 totals 15 residues. The germline V gene encodes CDR1 SGHAT and CDR2 FQNNGV. V shed 5 bases and J shed 4 bases, with 17 bases lying between them. CDR3 loop: CASSPSAGTSYGYTF. The DNA for the CDR3 is TGTGCCAGCAGCCCGAGCGCGGGCACATCCTATGGCTACACCTTC.

The chain has TRBV5-6 and TRBJ1-2; TRBD1 matches at 9 bases. Germline lookup yields CDR1 SGHDT and CDR2 YYEEEE. V was clipped by 4 bases and J by 6 bases; unmatched bases: 7. The CDR3 covers 14 residues. CDR3: CASSRGTGIDGYTF. The CDR3 nucleotides read TGTGCCAGCAGCAGGGGGACAGGGATCGATGGCTACACCTTC.

The chain couples TRBV30 to TRBJ2-1; tentatively, D is TRBD1 (5 bases). Germline V gene data show CDR1 as GTSNPN and CDR2 as SVGIG (reference sequence). The V and J ends lost 2 bases and 8 bases respectively, with 16 bases between them. This CDR3 contains 14 residues. The CDR3 loop reads CAWSLGAPDDEQFF. The CDR3 bases are TGTGCCTGGAGTTTAGGGGCGCCTGATGATGAGCAGTTCTTC.

V is TRBV19 and J is TRBJ1-2; 9 nucleotides line up with TRBD1. The CDR3 has 14 residues. Trimming removed 4 bases from V and 10 bases from J; junction bases left unmatched: 10. Germline V gene lookup returns CDR1 LNHDA and CDR2 SQIVND (reference sequence). The CDR3 DNA reads TGTGCCAGTAGTAGAGTGAGACAGGGGGTTGACTACACCTTC. This codes for CASSRVRQGVDYTF.

The chain employs TRBV19 and TRBJ2-3, with 10 bases identical to TRBD2. CDR1 and CDR2 (germline): LNHDA, SQIVND (reference sequence). The CDR3 sequence is 16 residues long. V gave up 5 bases and J gave up 0 bases; unmatched junction bases: 5. This CDR3 is CASSPGLAASTDTQYF. Written as DNA, the CDR3 is TGTGCCAGTAGTCCCGGACTAGCGGCAAGCACAGATACGCAGTATTTT.

The chain's CDR3 is CASSLGGTGAYQETQYF. Here the CDR3 DNA reads TGTGCCAGCAGCTTAGGTGGGACAGGAGCCTACCAAGAGACCCAGTACTTC. The chain has TRBV7-7 and TRBJ2-5, with 8 bases lining up with TRBD1. V shed 1 base, J shed 0 bases, and the junction held 7 bases outside the gene matches. Germline CDR1 reads SSHAT; CDR2 reads FNYEAQ (reference sequence). The CDR3 totals 17 residues. The full variable domain, rest sourced from reference TRBV7-7 and TRBJ2-5, is GAGVSQSPRYKVTKRGQDVTLRCDPISSHATLYWYQQALGQGPEFLTYFNYEAQPDKSGLPSDRFSAERPEGSISTLTIQRTEQRDSAMYRCASSLGGTGAYQETQYFGPGTRLLVL.

Comment on this clone: In the same sample, other DNA sequences code for this CDR3. This sequence joins TRBV5-4 and TRBJ1-2; possibly TRBD1 for D (5 bases). This CDR3 contains 13 residues. Per the germline V gene, CDR1 is SGHNT and CDR2 is YYREEE (reference sequence). Trimming took off 0 bases at V and 4 bases at J, with 7 bases between the two ends. CDR3 coding DNA: TGTGCCAGCAGCTTGGACAGGAGCTATGGCTACACCTTC. Translation gives CASSLDRSYGYTF.

The V and J genes are TRBV6-5 and TRBJ1-5, with D hard to call. The CDR3 has 15 residues. Trimming pared 6 bases from V and 0 bases from J, leaving 12 bases between. Germline lookup yields CDR1 MNHEY and CDR2 SVGAGI. The CDR3 DNA follows: TGTGCCAGCAGCCCCGTCCTTAATAGCAATCAGCCCCAGCATTTT. Its translation is CASSPVLNSNQPQHF.

The V gene is TRBV14, the J gene TRBJ1-5, with D possibly matching TRBD1 (5 bases). This CDR3 region has 13 residues. CDR1 and CDR2 (germline): SGHDN, FVKESK. The ends were cut back, 4 bases at V and 7 bases at J, with 11 bases in the middle. CDR3 sequence reads: CASSLGGGQPQHF. The CDR3 nucleotides read TGTGCCAGCAGCCTTGGGGGGGGACAGCCCCAGCATTTT.

The chain employs TRBV7-9 and TRBJ2-5; 7 bases map to TRBD1. The length of the CDR3 is 16 residues. Germline loops: CDR1 SEHNR, CDR2 FQNEAQ (reference sequence). V dropped 4 bases and J dropped 1; count of bases not matched to a gene: 9. CDR3 residues: CASSSPGGLSQETQYF. CDR3 nucleotides: TGTGCCAGCAGCTCTCCAGGGGGTTTAAGCCAAGAGACCCAGTACTTC.

The chain joins TRBV6-1 to TRBJ1-1; a weak D match, TRBD1 (5 bases). The CDR3 consists of 12 residues. V shed 5 bases and J shed 6 bases, with 10 bases lying between them. Germline CDR1 MNHNS, CDR2 SASEGT. CDR3 loop: CASSIWGAEAFF. CDR3 coding DNA: TGTGCCAGCAGTATTTGGGGCGCTGAAGCTTTCTTT.

The gene calls are TRBV7-2 and TRBJ2-7, with D tentatively TRBD1 (5 bases). Trimming took off 2 bases at V and 1 base at J, with 18 bases between the two ends. Germline V CDR1 and CDR2: SGHTA, FQGNSA. The CDR3 spans 17 residues. As DNA, the CDR3 is TGTGCCAGCAGCTTAACGCGGACACCTCTACATTCCTACGAGCAGTACTTC. Protein sequence: CASSLTRTPLHSYEQYF.

The sample holds one count of this clone. The genes are TRBV2 and TRBJ2-2; TRBD2 aligns across 7 bases. CDR1 SNHLY and CDR2 FYNNEI come from the germline V gene. The CDR3 totals 15 residues. V shed 5 bases and J 1 base; nucleotides not matched to a gene: 4. The CDR3 sequence: CASSPTSRNTGELFF. CDR3 bases: TGTGCCAGCAGTCCGACTAGCCGGAACACCGGGGAGCTGTTTTTT.

This clone was observed a few times. The V and J genes are TRBV6-1 and TRBJ1-3; D call uncertain. Trimming took 5 bases from V and 0 from J, leaving 11 bases between them. The length of the CDR3 is 15 residues. Germline assignment: CDR1 MNHNS and CDR2 SASEGT. The CDR3: CASSRVVASGNTIYF. For the CDR3, the DNA is TGTGCCAGCAGTAGAGTCGTAGCCTCTGGAAACACCATATATTTT.

The chain has TRBV10-3 and TRBJ2-3; D is ambiguous. This CDR3 is 16 amino acids long. CDR1 and CDR2 (germline): ENHRY, SYGVKD. Between the trimmed V and J ends, which lost 0 bases and 6 bases, there was a span of 16 bases. The CDR3 reads CAISESTYLTQDTQYF. The CDR3 coding sequence is TGTGCCATCAGTGAGTCGACATATTTAACGCAGGATACGCAGTATTTT.

This chain links TRBV5-4 with TRBJ1-1; D unresolved. The germline V gene has CDR1 SGHNT and CDR2 YYREEE (reference sequence). CDR3 size: 16 residues. Deletions cut 4 bases from V and 0 bases from J, with 16 bases between. The CDR3 coding sequence is TGTGCCAGCAGCCCCCCTACCAGGAACCTGAACACTGAAGCTTTCTTT. Protein product: CASSPPTRNLNTEAFF.

V usage is TRBV4-2 and J usage is TRBJ1-5, with 9 positions matching TRBD1. Germline CDR1 reads LGHNA; CDR2 reads YNFKEQ. This CDR3 has 19 residues. Losses at the gene ends were 1 base for V and 1 base for J; bases not matched to a gene: 11. Here the CDR3 reads CASSQGPPGQGWSNQPQHF. Written as DNA, the CDR3 is TGTGCCAGCAGCCAAGGACCTCCGGGACAGGGCTGGAGCAATCAGCCCCAGCATTTT.

The rearrangement uses TRBV27 and TRBJ2-1, with 12 bases that match TRBD2. The J segment lost 3 bases and the V segment lost 6 bases, leaving 9 bases of the junction unmatched. The CDR3 sequence is 17 residues long. CDR1 is MNHEY, CDR2 SMNVEV, per germline (reference sequence). The CDR3 DNA sequence: TGTGCCAGCAGCCCCCCTAGCGGGAGGGCCGACTACAATGAGCAGTTCTTC. This sequence encodes CASSPPSGRADYNEQFF.

The rearrangement uses TRBV5-4 and TRBJ2-5, with D possibly matching TRBD2 (7 bases). Trimming took off 4 bases at V and 2 bases at J, with 18 bases between the two ends. The CDR3 sequence is 16 residues long. CDR1 and CDR2 (germline): SGHNT, YYREEE (reference sequence). CDR3 nucleotide sequence: TGTGCCAGCAGCCCGAGTCGGGGGGCGGGACAAGAGACCCAGTACTTC. It is translated as CASSPSRGAGQETQYF.

The chain has TRBV18 and TRBJ1-6; TRBD1 matches 11 bases. The germline V gene has CDR1 KGHSH and CDR2 LQKENI. V shed 3 bases, J shed 10 bases, and the junction held 2 bases outside the gene matches. The CDR3 totals 14 residues. The CDR3 is CASSPGQGVSPLHF. The CDR3 DNA is TGTGCCAGCTCACCGGGACAGGGGGTCTCACCCCTCCACTTT.

J is TRBJ2-1 and V is TRBV5-1; 11 bases are shared with TRBD1. Germline CDR1 reads SGHRS; CDR2 reads YFSETQ. V shed 2 bases and J 6 bases; nucleotides not matched to a gene: 4. The CDR3 is 15 residues long. Here the CDR3 reads CASSFGQGAFNEQFF. The CDR3 bases are TGCGCCAGCAGCTTCGGACAGGGGGCGTTCAATGAGCAGTTCTTC.

The chain combines TRBV9 with TRBJ1-6, with D hard to call. CDR3 length equals 13 residues. Germline V gives CDR1 SGDLS, CDR2 YYNGEE. V was cut by 1 base and J by 4 bases, with 3 bases left in between. The CDR3 DNA follows: TGTGCCAGCAGCGTACAGTATAATTCACCCCTCCACTTT. This translates into CASSVQYNSPLHF.

This chain joins TRBV5-1 and TRBJ2-1, with 10 nucleotides matching TRBD2. This CDR3 is built from 15 residues. Per germline, CDR1 SGHRS and CDR2 YFSETQ. J lost 3 bases, V lost 4 bases, and 4 bases had no gene match. The CDR3 nucleotides are TGCGCCAGCAGCGTAGCGGGAGGTGGCTACAATGAGCAGTTCTTC. Residues: CASSVAGGGYNEQFF.

The V call is TRBV7-2, the J call TRBJ1-2, with TRBD1 as a possible D gene (5 bases). There are 14 residues in the CDR3. CDR1 is SGHTA and CDR2 is FQGNSA in the germline V gene. V was cut by 3 bases and J by 1 base, with 9 bases left in between. The CDR3 coding sequence is TGTGCCAGCAGCTTGGGTAGGGGTAACTATGGCTACACCTTC. Encoded protein: CASSLGRGNYGYTF.

The chain joins TRBV7-3 to TRBJ2-3; perhaps TRBD2 as D (6 bases). Germline V gives CDR1 SGHTA, CDR2 FQGTGA. Trimming took 6 bases from V and 5 from J, leaving 15 bases between them. The CDR3 runs 14 residues. CDR3 region: CASRIPGLQDTQYF. CDR3 in DNA: TGTGCCAGCAGGATACCGGGACTTCAAGATACGCAGTATTTT.

The J gene is TRBJ2-7, the V gene TRBV27, with 9 nucleotides matching TRBD1. The length of the CDR3 is 14 residues. V was pared by 5 bases and J by 5 bases, with 7 bases of the junction left unmatched. From germline, CDR1 is MNHEY and CDR2 SMNVEV (reference sequence). The CDR3 DNA sequence: TGTGCCAGCAGTGTTGGGACAGGGCACGACGAGCAGTACTTC. This encodes CASSVGTGHDEQYF.

This chain joins TRBV19 and TRBJ1-1; 7 positions match TRBD1. This CDR3 comprises 16 residues. Per the germline V gene, CDR1 is LNHDA and CDR2 is SQIVND (reference sequence). J gave up 1 base and V 7 bases, and 12 bases lay outside the gene matches. This chain's CDR3 is CASTKGRTGRNTEAFF. DNA for the CDR3: TGTGCCAGTACTAAAGGCCGGACAGGTAGGAACACTGAAGCTTTCTTT.

Only a few counts were recorded for this clone. This rearrangement joins TRBV2 to TRBJ1-1, with a possible D match to TRBD1 (6 bases). V was clipped by 6 bases and J by 1 base, with 12 bases between them. The germline gives CDR1 SNHLY, CDR2 FYNNEI. This CDR3 comprises 14 residues. The CDR3 here is CASRDRLPNTEAFF. CDR3 coding DNA: TGTGCCAGCAGGGACAGATTGCCGAACACTGAAGCTTTCTTT.